These 20 T cell receptor beta chains were sequenced from one sample in a study of T cell repertoires in cytomegalovirus infection. TCRdb used MiXCR to reprocess the reads, holding one entry per CDR3 protein. Of hundreds of thousands of distinct CDR3 sequences listed, about 17% are singletons. The sequencing sample was made of PBMCs. These receptors were collected from a human donor in good health (CMV status not recorded). Some clones in this sample may be carry-over from other donors' samples.

This clonotype was observed a handful of times. V is TRBV4-2 and J is TRBJ1-1; D is unclear. V lost 1 base to trimming and J lost 1 base, with 10 bases between them. CDR1 LGHNA and CDR2 YNFKEQ come from the germline V gene. The CDR3 contains 15 residues. The CDR3 spells CASSQVDIPNTEAFF. The CDR3 region has the DNA TGTGCCAGCAGCCAAGTAGACATCCCGAACACTGAAGCTTTCTTT.

The chain combines TRBV18 with TRBJ1-4; 9 bases fit TRBD1. Germline loops: CDR1 KGHSH, CDR2 LQKENI. V lost 4 bases to trimming and J lost 3 bases; unmatched junction nucleotides: 3. This CDR3 contains 15 residues. CDR3 protein: CASSLQGAANEKLFF. In DNA, the CDR3 is TGTGCCAGCTCACTACAGGGGGCGGCTAATGAAAAACTGTTTTTT. Supplemented by reference TRBV18 and TRBJ1-4, the full variable domain reads NAGVMQNPRHLVRRRGQEARLRCSPMKGHSHVYWYRQLPEEGLKFMVYLQKENIIDESGMPKERFSAEFPKEGPSILRIQQVVRGDSAAYFCASSLQGAANEKLFFGSGTQLSVL.

This clonotype was observed a handful of times. This chain joins TRBV7-8 and TRBJ1-1; D is ambiguous. The CDR3 is made up of 15 amino acids. The V gene lost 1 base and the J gene lost 1 base, with 10 bases spanning the gap. Per the germline V gene, CDR1 is SGHVS and CDR2 is FQNEAQ. In DNA, the CDR3 is TGTGCCAGCAGCTTAGGAATAGGGTCGAACACTGAAGCTTTCTTT. Its translation is CASSLGIGSNTEAFF.

The chain couples TRBV3-1 to TRBJ1-6, with no clear D. In germline, CDR1 is LGHDT, CDR2 YNNKEL (reference sequence). The V end was cut by 5 bases, the J end by 15 bases, with 11 bases between. This CDR3 has 11 residues. DNA for the CDR3: TGTGCCAGCAGCGACCTCCTAGGCCTCCACTTT. It specifies CASSDLLGLHF. Full variable domain (outside the CDR3, taken from reference TRBV3-1 and TRBJ1-6): DTAVSQTPKYLVTQMGNDKSIKCEQNLGHDTMYWYKQDSKKFLKIMFSYNNKELIINETVPNRFSPKSPDKAHLNLHINSLELGDSAVYFCASSDLLGLHFGNGTRLTVT.

This clonotype was counted at least ten times. CDR3 sequence (DNA): TGTGCCAGCAGCTTAGGATCGAGCTCCTACGAGCAGTACTTC. It codes for CASSLGSSSYEQYF. The rearrangement joins TRBV11-3 to TRBJ2-7; D ambiguous. V was shortened by 1 base and J by 0 bases, with 7 bases between the two germline ends. This CDR3 comprises 14 residues. CDR1 SGHNT and CDR2 YENEEA come from the germline V gene.

This clonotype occurred many times. The chain recombines TRBV20-1 with TRBJ2-3, with 13 nucleotides matching TRBD2. Unmatched junction bases numbered 5, after V lost 5 bases and J lost 6 bases. Germline CDR1 DFQATT, CDR2 SNEGSKA (reference sequence). The CDR3 length is 14 residues. The CDR3 DNA reads as TGCAGTGCTTTCGGACTAGCGGGAGCTGATACGCAGTATTTT. This sequence encodes CSAFGLAGADTQYF.

This sequence joins TRBV28 and TRBJ2-7, with 10 positions matching TRBD1. The CDR3 contains 15 residues. Germline trimming cut 5 bases from V and 5 bases from J; bases unmatched to any gene: 9. Germline V lookup: CDR1 MDHEN, CDR2 SYDVKM. CDR3 region: CASSQGLTGGHEQYF. The CDR3 region has the DNA TGTGCCAGCAGTCAGGGGTTGACAGGGGGCCACGAGCAGTACTTC.

The V and J genes are TRBV3-1 and TRBJ2-7; TRBD1 is a possible D gene (5 bases). V lost 0 bases, J lost 6 bases, and 12 bases lay in between. Germline V gives CDR1 LGHDT, CDR2 YNNKEL (reference sequence). The CDR3 extends over 14 amino acids. CDR3 in DNA: TGTGCCAGCAGCCAAGAGTCCAGGGTAGGCGAGCAGTACTTC. This translates into CASSQESRVGEQYF.

V is TRBV4-3 and J is TRBJ1-3; 9 nucleotides agree with TRBD1. CDR3 length: 15 amino acids. V lost 3 bases and J lost 7; bases outside the gene matches: 7. Germline CDR1 LGHNA, CDR2 YSLEER. CDR3 sequence: CASSQDRGVGNTIYF. The CDR3 DNA sequence: TGCGCCAGCAGCCAGGACAGGGGTGTGGGTAACACCATATATTTT.

The rearrangement joins TRBV7-8 to TRBJ1-5; D is unclear. Germline V CDR1 and CDR2: SGHVS, FQNEAQ. With 7 bases removed from V and 0 bases from J, the gap between germline ends came to 7 bases. The CDR3 has 13 amino acids. CDR3 sequence: CASTTNSNQPQHF. Here the CDR3 DNA reads TGTGCCAGCACCACAAATAGCAATCAGCCCCAGCATTTT.

This clonotype showed up just a few times. The chain combines TRBV28 with TRBJ2-7; D is unclear. V was shortened by 5 bases and J by 0 bases, with 8 bases between the two germline ends. The CDR3 runs to 13 residues. From germline, CDR1 is MDHEN and CDR2 SYDVKM. The DNA of the CDR3 is TGTGCCAGCAGTCTCTACCCCTCCTACGAGCAGTACTTC. It translates to CASSLYPSYEQYF. The variable domain in full, completed from reference TRBV28 and TRBJ2-7, reads DVKVTQSSRYLVKRTGEKVFLECVQDMDHENMFWYRQDPGLGLRLIYFSYDVKMKEKGDIPEGYSVSREKKERFSLILESASTNQTSMYLCASSLYPSYEQYFGPGTRLTVT.

The rearrangement joins TRBV6-2 or TRBV6-3 to TRBJ2-1; D possibly corresponds to TRBD2 (5 bases). CDR1 and CDR2 (germline): MNHEY, SVGEGT. This CDR3 region has 17 residues. The V end lost 5 bases, the J end lost 5 bases, and 22 bases lay between the germline ends. The CDR3 nucleotides read TGTGCCAGCAGTCGACCCCAGGCACTAGGTTTTGACAATGAGCAGTTCTTC. This sequence encodes CASSRPQALGFDNEQFF.

This clonotype was observed at least ten times. V and J are TRBV7-2 and TRBJ2-6; TRBD2 is a possible D gene (7 bases). V lost 1 base, J lost 4 bases, and 11 bases lay in between. Germline-derived CDR1 and CDR2 are SGHTA and FQGNSA. This CDR3 spans 16 amino acids. As DNA, the CDR3 is TGTGCCAGCAGCTTAGTCGGGGGGACAGGGGCCAACGTCCTGACTTTC. This gives the protein CASSLVGGTGANVLTF.

The V gene is TRBV6-1, the J gene TRBJ2-6; possible D gene TRBD1, 6 bases. The germline V gene encodes CDR1 MNHNS and CDR2 SASEGT. CDR3 length: 17 amino acids. Trimming took 6 bases from V and 0 from J, leaving 15 bases between them. The CDR3 bases are TGTGCCAGCAGCTCGGGACAACTCCCCTCTGGGGCCAACGTCCTGACTTTC. Its protein is CASSSGQLPSGANVLTF.

Concerning this clonotype: A much larger clonotype is one base distant, so this may be a read error. This chain connects TRBV19 to TRBJ2-6, with D tentatively TRBD1 (5 bases). Germline assignment: CDR1 LNHDA and CDR2 SQIVND (reference sequence). The length of the CDR3 is 15 residues. CDR3 coding DNA: TGTGCCAGTAGTATCAGTCCCTCTGGGGCCACCGTCCTGACTTTC. This gives the protein CASSISPSGATVLTF.

This clonotype was found a few times. The chain joins TRBV5-1 to TRBJ2-1; TRBD1 aligns across 11 bases. Germline values: CDR1 SGHRS, CDR2 YFSETQ. The trim removed 4 bases at V and 7 bases at J, leaving 7 bases unmatched. The CDR3 length is 15 residues. The CDR3 DNA follows: TGCGCCAGCAGCATGGCGGACAGGGGGCGTAATGAGCAGTTCTTC. This gives the protein CASSMADRGRNEQFF.

At least ten counts were recorded for this clonotype. The gene calls are TRBV7-9 and TRBJ2-7; weak D call: TRBD1 (6 bases). Looked up from germline, CDR1 is SEHNR and CDR2 is FQNEAQ (reference sequence). Trimming stripped 0 bases from V and 2 bases from J, with 8 bases between. This CDR3 has 14 amino acids. The CDR3 DNA is TGTGCCAGCAGCTTAGCGGGGGCCGCCTACGAGCAGTACTTC. This translates into CASSLAGAAYEQYF.

Ten or more counts support this clonotype. The gene calls are TRBV7-3 and TRBJ2-1; D is possibly TRBD2 (6 bases). The V gene's germline CDR1 is SGHTA and CDR2 FQGTGA. This CDR3 has 15 residues. Trimming cost V 5 bases and J 7 bases, with 18 bases left between them. CDR3 in amino acids: CASSPFGSPGNEQFF. CDR3 coding DNA: TGTGCCAGCAGCCCTTTCGGGAGCCCAGGGAATGAGCAGTTCTTC.

This clonotype was seen repeatedly, ten times or more. The chain is built from TRBV7-8 and TRBJ2-7, with TRBD1 matching 9 bases. The germline V gene encodes CDR1 SGHVS and CDR2 FQNEAQ. V lost 4 bases to trimming and J lost 6 bases; unmatched junction nucleotides: 16. The CDR3 spans 17 residues. CDR3 DNA sequence: TGTGCCAGCAGCTCAAAATCGCCGGGACAGGGCCTCTTCGAGCAGTACTTC. Its protein is CASSSKSPGQGLFEQYF.

The chain is built from TRBV12-3 or TRBV12-4 and TRBJ2-5, with D maybe TRBD2 (6 bases). The V end was cut by 7 bases, the J end by 7 bases, with 19 bases between. The length of the CDR3 is 14 residues. Here the CDR3 DNA reads TGTGCCAGCACTACCAGGGAGGACCGATGGACCCAGTACTTC. Amino acid sequence: CASTTREDRWTQYF.